Sequencing of this T cell receptor beta chain was carried out in a study of shared clonotypes between healthy human individuals. The CDR3 runs to 14 residues. V gave up 5 bases and J gave up 6 bases, with 14 bases separating them. Germline CDR1 and CDR2: SGHTA and FQGTGA. Here immunoSEQ multiplex PCR was the method, and the copy in TCRdb shows in-frame clones only, minus some. The sample has approximately 1,000,000 clones, around three quarters seen once; the top ten hold 0.89%. The material sequenced was memory CD4+ T cells from PBMCs. Subset described: CD45RA-negative fraction. The clonotype was recovered from a man between 18 and 29 years old in good health. Some clones in this sample may be carry-over from other donors' samples. The chain links TRBV7-3 to TRBJ2-1; tentative D call: TRBD1 (6 bases). The CDR3 DNA reads TGTGCCAGCAGCGAGACAACAGGGACCAATGAGCAGTTCTTC. Its translation: CASSETTGTNEQFF.